This T cell receptor (beta chain) was retrieved from a study of blood T cells in healthy people across ages. A second about 7 to 11 cycle PCR used barcoded and J-beta primers. Via MiXCR, TCRdb re-called the 5' RACE reads, giving one row per CDR3 protein. In the table there are about 750,000 distinct CDR3 sequences, about 55% of which are singletons. V lost 2 bases, J lost 7 bases, and 18 bases lay in between. There are 14 residues in the CDR3. The V gene's germline CDR1 is DFQATT and CDR2 SNEGSKA (reference sequence). This TCR was recovered from a man aged 80 or over in good health. The specimen was blood. The chain couples TRBV20-1 to TRBJ2-7, with no clear D. DNA for the CDR3: TGCAGTGCTAGATCCTCCCCGACCCTTGGGGAGCAGTACTTC. Residues: CSARSSPTLGEQYF.